A single sample is the source of the 3 T cell receptor beta chains below, sequenced in a study of post-analysis software for immune sequencing data. Study outcomes and limitations: A few TRBV segments (TRBV5-6, TRBV5-1 and TRBV20-1 among them) occurred more frequently in patients than in controls.

The authors incorporated unique molecular identifiers into the TCR beta cDNA libraries. MiXCR, applied by TCRdb to the PCR reads, yields one record per CDR3 protein. The data show 350,000 to 500,000 distinct CDR3 sequences, approximately 37% seen once. The antigens for these receptors are not known. Material: blood. These receptors came from a girl aged 2 to 9 with multiple sclerosis.

The CDR3: CASSYWPSGRAKSDTQYF. The CDR3 DNA reads TGTGCCAGCAGTTACTGGCCTAGCGGGAGGGCCAAGTCGGATACGCAGTATTTT. The chain recombines TRBV6-2 or TRBV6-3 with TRBJ2-3, with 12 bases identical to TRBD2. V gave up 1 base and J gave up 6 bases; unmatched junction bases: 11. Germline V CDR1 and CDR2: MNHEY, SVGEGT. The CDR3 is made up of 18 amino acids.

This clonotype has more than one count but fewer than ten. The chain uses TRBV7-2 and TRBJ2-7, with TRBD2 identical over 13 bases. With 5 bases clipped from V and 7 bases from J, the junction kept 11 bases outside the gene matches. The length of the CDR3 is 16 residues. Germline V gene sequence: CDR1 SGHTA, CDR2 FQGNSA. The CDR3 DNA reads as TGTGCCAGCAGCCCCCAACGACTAGCGGGAGGCAGAGAGCAGTACTTC. Amino acid sequence: CASSPQRLAGGREQYF.

The table lists this clonotype with a few counts. The rearrangement joins TRBV12-3 or TRBV12-4 to TRBJ2-3; D is uncertain. This CDR3 region has 14 residues. Trimming took 4 bases from V and 2 from J, leaving 10 bases between them. CDR3 in amino acids: CASSSPEATDTQYF. The DNA for the CDR3 is TGTGCCAGCAGTTCTCCAGAAGCCACAGATACGCAGTATTTT.